This T cell receptor (beta chain) was sequenced in a study of blood T cell repertoires in COVID-19. On the study more broadly: PBMCs, B-cell-depleted T cells, or T cells provided the cDNA or gDNA that made up the material.

In the original analysis: Reference gene primer amplification yielded estimated nucleated cell counts. The table came from immunoSEQ multiplex PCR; TCRdb's copy has only in-frame clones and leaves some out. The V and J calls and the clone size are those of that table, but D and trimming were determined from the DNA. The data contain 130,000 or so clones, around three quarters of them singletons. The CDR3 length is 16 residues. Per germline, CDR1 SGHAT and CDR2 FQDESV (reference sequence). With 5 bases clipped from V and 2 bases from J, the junction kept 9 bases outside the gene matches. The origin of this receptor is a human donor in a cohort sampled during active COVID-19. V gene TRBV11-1 combines with J gene TRBJ1-3; 7 bases fit TRBD1. Sequenced input: peripheral blood. The CDR3 region has the DNA TGTGCCAGCAGCCTGACCGGGACAGTGACTGGAAACACCATATATTTT. As protein: CASSLTGTVTGNTIYF.